The 5 T cell receptor beta chains below were found in one sample sequenced in a study of T cells in Graves' hyperthyroidism and ophthalmopathy. Regions amplified from RNA transcripts were the TCR beta CDR3 regions. The primer set for the first-round RT-PCR of the TCR CDR3 was HTBI. Via MiXCR, TCRdb re-called the multiplex PCR reads, giving one row per CDR3 protein. The data hold 600,000 to 700,000 distinct CDR3 sequences, with around 15% observed a single time. Sequenced input: blood. Every receptor here comes from a woman aged 40 to 50 with Graves' ophthalmopathy.

This clonotype was counted between two and nine times. This sequence joins TRBV28 and TRBJ2-3; the match to TRBD2 covers 11 bases. There are 17 residues in the CDR3. The germline V gene has CDR1 MDHEN and CDR2 SYDVKM. Losses at the gene ends were 0 bases for V and 0 bases for J; bases not matched to a gene: 2. DNA of the CDR3: TGTGCCAGCAGTTTATGGGGACTAGCGGTTAGCACAGATACGCAGTATTTT. It specifies CASSLWGLAVSTDTQYF.

This clonotype was counted at least ten times. The genes are TRBV29-1 and TRBJ2-5; 9 nucleotides align to TRBD1. Losses at the gene ends were 4 bases for V and 5 bases for J; bases not matched to a gene: 14. This CDR3 has 16 amino acids. Germline-derived CDR1 and CDR2 are SQVTM and ANQGSEA. CDR3 in amino acids: CSVGGAGQGDDETQYF. The DNA of the CDR3 is TGCAGCGTTGGGGGAGCGGGACAGGGAGATGATGAGACCCAGTACTTC.

This clonotype was picked up many times. The V call is TRBV15, the J call TRBJ2-5, with D unresolved. Germline V gene lookup returns CDR1 LNHNV and CDR2 YYDKDF (reference sequence). The germline V and J ends were trimmed by 0 bases and 5 bases, with 10 bases remaining between them. This CDR3 region has 14 residues. Here the CDR3 DNA reads TGTGCCACCAGCAGAGATCTGTCGAGGGAGACCCAGTACTTC. Amino acid sequence: CATSRDLSRETQYF.

This clonotype occurred a few times. This chain uses TRBV11-3 with TRBJ2-7; D is possibly TRBD2 (6 bases). Trimming took 5 bases from V and 4 from J, leaving 18 bases between them. The CDR3 loop spans 15 amino acids. The germline V gene has CDR1 SGHNT and CDR2 YENEEA. For the CDR3, the DNA is TGTGCCAGCAGCCCGCGCCCCGGGGGAGAATACGAGCAGTACTTC. It translates to CASSPRPGGEYEQYF.

On this clonotype itself: No DNA is shown, since the ends of the CDR3 on it are uncertain; the CDR3 is the one TCRdb lists. The rearrangement joins TRBV10-3 to TRBJ1-1; TRBD1 reflects the table's D call only, with no check against the DNA. With termini counted, the CDR3 has 15 amino acids. CDR1 and CDR2 from the germline V gene are ENHRY and SYGVKD. CDR3 amino acids: CAISDPTGVGGGTFF.